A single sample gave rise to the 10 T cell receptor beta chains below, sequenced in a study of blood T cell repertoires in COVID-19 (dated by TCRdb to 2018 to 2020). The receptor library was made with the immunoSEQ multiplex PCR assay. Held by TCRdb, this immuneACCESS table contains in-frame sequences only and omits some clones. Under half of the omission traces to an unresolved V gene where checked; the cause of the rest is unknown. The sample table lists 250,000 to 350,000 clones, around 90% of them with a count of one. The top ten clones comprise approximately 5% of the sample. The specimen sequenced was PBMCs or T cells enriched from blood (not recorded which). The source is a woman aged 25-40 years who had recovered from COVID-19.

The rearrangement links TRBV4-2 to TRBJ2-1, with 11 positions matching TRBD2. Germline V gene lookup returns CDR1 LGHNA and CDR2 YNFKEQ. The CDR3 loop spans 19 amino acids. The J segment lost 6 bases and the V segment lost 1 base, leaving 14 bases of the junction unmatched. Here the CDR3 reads CASSQVGLAGGDWGNEQFF. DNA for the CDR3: TGTGCCAGCAGCCAAGTTGGCCTAGCGGGGGGTGATTGGGGCAATGAGCAGTTCTTC.

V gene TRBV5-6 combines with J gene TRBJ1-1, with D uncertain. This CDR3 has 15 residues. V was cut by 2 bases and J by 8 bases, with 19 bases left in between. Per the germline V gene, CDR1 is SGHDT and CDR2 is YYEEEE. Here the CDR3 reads CASSLRTGMGIEAFF. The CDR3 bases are TGTGCCAGCAGCTTACGGACGGGGATGGGGATCGAAGCTTTCTTT.

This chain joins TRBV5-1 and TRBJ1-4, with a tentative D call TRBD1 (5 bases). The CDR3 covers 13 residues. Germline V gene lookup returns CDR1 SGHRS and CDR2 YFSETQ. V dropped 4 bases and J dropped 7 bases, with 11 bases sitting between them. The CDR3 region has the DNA TGCGCCAGCAGCCGGGGGAAGGGTGAAAAACTGTTTTTT. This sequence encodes CASSRGKGEKLFF.

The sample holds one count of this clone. CDR3 in DNA: TGTGCCAGTAGTCTCGTTTTCCGCGGGAGACACAATGAGCAGTTCTTC. Translating gives CASSLVFRGRHNEQFF. This chain links TRBV19 with TRBJ2-1, with 7 positions matching TRBD2. This CDR3 is 16 amino acids long. Germline CDR1 reads LNHDA; CDR2 reads SQIVND (reference sequence). After removal of 5 bases from V and 5 bases from J, the junction contained 12 bases not matched to a gene.

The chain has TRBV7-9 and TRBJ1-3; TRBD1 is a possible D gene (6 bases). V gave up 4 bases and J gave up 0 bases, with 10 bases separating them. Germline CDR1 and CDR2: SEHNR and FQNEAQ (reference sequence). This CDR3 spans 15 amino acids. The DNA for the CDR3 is TGTGCCAGCAGCTCAGGGGTCCTCTCTGGAAACACCATATATTTT. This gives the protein CASSSGVLSGNTIYF. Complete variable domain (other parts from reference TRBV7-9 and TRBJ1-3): DTGVSQNPRHKITKRGQNVTFRCDPISEHNRLYWYRQTLGQGPEFLTYFQNEAQLEKSRLLSDRFSAERPKGSFSTLEIQRTEQGDSAMYLCASSSGVLSGNTIYFGEGSWLTVV.

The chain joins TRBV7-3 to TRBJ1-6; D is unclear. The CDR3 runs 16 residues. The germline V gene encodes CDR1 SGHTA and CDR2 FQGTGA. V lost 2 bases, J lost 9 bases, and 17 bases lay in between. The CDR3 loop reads CASSLGSPGKGSPLHF. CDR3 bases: TGTGCCAGCAGCTTAGGATCCCCGGGGAAGGGTTCACCCCTCCACTTT.

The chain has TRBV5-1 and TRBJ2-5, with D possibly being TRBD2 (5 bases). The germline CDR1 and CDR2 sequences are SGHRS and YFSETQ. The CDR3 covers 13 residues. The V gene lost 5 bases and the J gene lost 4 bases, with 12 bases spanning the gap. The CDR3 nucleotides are TGCGCCAGCAGGATCGGTGGGAGAGAGACCCAGTACTTC. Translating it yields CASRIGGRETQYF.

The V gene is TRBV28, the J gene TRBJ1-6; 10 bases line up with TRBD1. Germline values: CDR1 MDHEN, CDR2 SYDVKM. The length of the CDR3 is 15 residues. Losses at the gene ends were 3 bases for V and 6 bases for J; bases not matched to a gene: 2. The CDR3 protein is CASSFRDRGNSPLHF. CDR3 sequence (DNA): TGTGCCAGCAGTTTCCGGGACAGGGGTAATTCACCCCTCCACTTT.

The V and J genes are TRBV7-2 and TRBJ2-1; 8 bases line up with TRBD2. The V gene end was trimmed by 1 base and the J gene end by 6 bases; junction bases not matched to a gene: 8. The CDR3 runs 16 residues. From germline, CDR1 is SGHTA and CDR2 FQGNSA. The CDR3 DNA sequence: TGTGCCAGCAGCTTAGTAGCGGGGCGAAGTTCCAATGAGCAGTTCTTC. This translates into CASSLVAGRSSNEQFF.

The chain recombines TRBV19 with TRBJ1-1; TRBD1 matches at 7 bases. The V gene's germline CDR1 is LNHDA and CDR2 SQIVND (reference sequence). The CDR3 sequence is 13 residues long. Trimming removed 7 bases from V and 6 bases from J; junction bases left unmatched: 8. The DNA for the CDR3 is TGTGCCAGTATCCGTAGGGGGCGGTCTGAAGCTTTCTTT. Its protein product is CASIRRGRSEAFF.